This T cell receptor beta chain was captured in a study of T cell changes during pregnancy in multiple sclerosis. Clones were sequenced by immunoSEQ multiplex PCR, and TCRdb holds only the in-frame ones, with some missing. The data hold 24,000 or so clones, with around nine tenths observed a single time. The J segment lost 1 base and the V segment lost 2 bases, leaving 1 base of the junction unmatched. The germline V gene encodes CDR1 LGHNA and CDR2 YSLEER. The CDR3 spans 14 residues. The J gene is TRBJ2-7, the V gene TRBV4-3, with TRBD1 identical over 8 bases. The sequence derives from a female donor in good health, enrolled as a control in a pregnancy study. The source was CD8+ T cells from peripheral blood mononuclear cells, collected in the first trimester of pregnancy. The CDR3 DNA sequence: TGCGCCAGCAGCCAACGGACAGGGTCCTACGAGCAGTACTTC. Residues: CASSQRTGSYEQYF.